This T cell receptor (beta chain) came from a study of cytomegalovirus exposure and HLA in healthy donors. This CDR3 is 15 amino acids long. Unmatched junction bases numbered 5, after V lost 4 bases and J lost 0 bases. In germline, CDR1 is ENHRY, CDR2 SYGVKD. Both 60 Vbeta primers and 13 Jbeta primers went into the PCR. This table comes from immunoSEQ multiplex PCR, and its TCRdb copy is limited to in-frame clones, with some not included. This sample carries tens of thousands of clones, less than 80% of them seen once, and the ten largest clones take 6.9%. V is TRBV10-3 and J is TRBJ1-2, with 7 bases lining up with TRBD1. This TCR was sampled from a woman in her forties or fifties in good health and CMV-seropositive. The specimen was PBMCs. CDR3 loop: CAISAGQATNYGYTF. CDR3 DNA sequence: TGTGCCATCAGTGCCGGACAGGCCACTAACTATGGCTACACCTTC.